The 8 T cell receptor beta chains in this list originate from one sample, sequenced in a study of blood T cell repertoires in COVID-19. Some clones are missing from TCRdb's copy, which holds only in-frame ones; the method was immunoSEQ multiplex PCR. The sample records a few hundred thousand clones, about 90% being singletons. Sequencing input: peripheral blood. All receptors derive from a woman between 50 and 59 years old with COVID-19, enrolled during active disease.

The chain couples TRBV15 to TRBJ2-7; D may be TRBD2 (6 bases). Trimming cost V 1 base and J 6 bases, with 19 bases left between them. Germline loops: CDR1 LNHNV, CDR2 YYDKDF (reference sequence). The CDR3 has 16 amino acids. In nucleotides, the CDR3 is TGTGCCACCAGCAGAGTCCGGGACTCACGGACGGGCGAGCAGTACTTC. Protein product: CATSRVRDSRTGEQYF.

The chain employs TRBV18 and TRBJ1-5; D is undetermined. The CDR3 covers 14 residues. The V gene's germline CDR1 is KGHSH and CDR2 LQKENI. With 2 bases removed from V and 5 bases from J, the gap between germline ends came to 10 bases. The CDR3 DNA reads TGTGCCAGCTCACCAGGAGGGAGCGATCAGCCCCAGCATTTT. This sequence encodes CASSPGGSDQPQHF.

The rearrangement uses TRBV14 and TRBJ2-3; 7 bases agree with TRBD2. Germline values: CDR1 SGHDN, CDR2 FVKESK. With V trimmed by 4 bases and J by 0 bases, 13 bases remained unmatched. The CDR3 has 18 residues. The CDR3 sequence is CASSLGTTKETSTDTQYF. The CDR3 DNA is TGTGCCAGCAGCCTCGGGACTACGAAAGAAACTAGCACAGATACGCAGTATTTT.

This rearrangement joins TRBV9 to TRBJ2-1; D perhaps matches TRBD2 (7 bases). The V and J ends lost 4 bases and 0 bases respectively, with 20 bases between them. Germline values: CDR1 SGDLS, CDR2 YYNGEE. There are 18 residues in the CDR3. CDR3 loop: CASSPRGGDLSSYNEQFF. CDR3 DNA: TGTGCCAGCAGCCCTCGAGGGGGGGACTTAAGCTCCTACAATGAGCAGTTCTTC.

J is TRBJ2-1 and V is TRBV10-1; TRBD2 matches 13 bases. Per the germline V gene, CDR1 is WNHNN and CDR2 is SYGVQD (reference sequence). With 1 base clipped from V and 0 bases from J, the junction kept 0 bases outside the gene matches. The CDR3 consists of 17 residues. The CDR3 reads CASSEWTSGSSYNEQFF. The DNA for the CDR3 is TGCGCCAGCAGTGAGTGGACTAGCGGGAGCTCCTACAATGAGCAGTTCTTC.

The V and J genes are TRBV4-1 and TRBJ2-7; TRBD2 matches 8 bases. The CDR3 has 17 residues. The germline CDR1 and CDR2 sequences are MGHRA and YSYEKL. V was clipped by 6 bases and J by 2 bases; unmatched bases: 15. Here the CDR3 reads CASSPGTSRKATYEQYF. The CDR3, as DNA: TGCGCCAGCAGTCCCGGGACTAGTCGAAAAGCCACCTACGAGCAGTACTTC.

V is TRBV3-1 (or the pseudogene TRBV3-2) and J is TRBJ1-4; D perhaps matches TRBD1 (6 bases). The CDR3 runs 14 residues. Germline CDR1 LGHDT, CDR2 YNNKEL (reference sequence). V lost 2 bases to trimming and J lost 4 bases, with 8 bases between them. For the CDR3, the DNA is TGTGCCAGCAGCCAAATGGACAGTAATGAAAAACTGTTTTTT. This sequence encodes CASSQMDSNEKLFF.

This clone has more than one count but fewer than ten. The chain combines TRBV7-9 with TRBJ2-1, with 7 bases lining up with TRBD1. The CDR3 runs 16 residues. After removal of 5 bases from V and 5 bases from J, the junction contained 12 bases not matched to a gene. Germline V gene lookup returns CDR1 SEHNR and CDR2 FQNEAQ (reference sequence). The chain's CDR3 is CASSRWTGRLNNEQFF. Here the CDR3 DNA reads TGTGCCAGCAGCCGCTGGACAGGTCGACTTAACAATGAGCAGTTCTTC.